This record looks at one TCR beta chain sequence and its context. What it binds is unknown. The CDR3 covers 14 residues. The V gene's germline CDR1 is MNHEY and CDR2 SMNVEV (reference sequence). Then a second PCR, running about 7 to 11 cycles, was carried out with a sample-barcoded 5' primer and a J-beta primer mix. TCRdb reprocessed the 5' RACE reads via MiXCR and lists one record per CDR3 protein. This table has about 750,000 distinct CDR3 sequences, about 48% appearing once. The data belong to a study of blood T cells in healthy people across ages. The wider study: Roughly one uniquely barcoded beta molecule per two T cells was captured. Study conclusions and caveats: Diversity was estimated from one million T cells, and these estimates were considered underestimates. Diversity of TCR beta per million T cells declined in a roughly linear way with age. Greater diversity and more naive CD4+ cells were seen in long-lived donors than in aged donors.

The sequencing sample was made of blood. V usage is TRBV27 and J usage is TRBJ2-4; possible D gene TRBD2, 5 bases. The J call may be in error: the DNA end matches TRBJ2-5 better. This TCR was recovered from a man older than 75 in good health. The CDR3 region is CATLGGFQLKTQYF. The CDR3 nucleotides are TGTGCCACCCTGGGCGGGTTTCAGTTGAAGACCCAGTACTTC.